This T cell receptor beta chain is drawn from a study of blood T cell repertoires in COVID-19. Study context: Samples came from the United States, Italy and Spain, spanning acute and convalescent COVID-19. PBMCs, B-cell-depleted T cells, or T cells were the source of the cDNA or gDNA that made up the material.

Those enrolled in Seattle joined during active infection and were followed longitudinally afterward. Source study methods: Reference gene primers were amplified, and this amplification served to estimate nucleated cell counts. The protocol was immunoSEQ multiplex PCR, while the TCRdb copy is restricted to in-frame clones and leaves out a portion. Clonal size and the V and J genes are those of that table, whereas D and trimming came from the DNA. This table holds fewer than 400,000 clones, roughly 91% found once. J gave up 8 bases and V 6 bases, and 13 bases lay outside the gene matches. This CDR3 is built from 15 residues. Germline CDR1 MNHEY, CDR2 SVGAGI.

The receptor was isolated from a woman in her 30s with COVID-19, enrolled during active disease. This chain connects TRBV6-5 to TRBJ1-2; 9 bases are a match to TRBD1. Material: peripheral blood. CDR3 bases: TGTGCCAGCAGACACAATTCGACAGGGGGGAACGGCTACACCTTC. Amino acids: CASRHNSTGGNGYTF.